This T cell receptor (beta chain) was identified during a study of shared clonotypes between healthy human individuals. Whole-study context: The donors, two women and a few men, were aged 18 to 49.

In regard to this clone: Its target is unknown.

CDR1 SGHTS and CDR2 YDEGEE come from the germline V gene. The ends were cut back, 1 base at V and 5 bases at J, with 18 bases in the middle. The CDR3 length is 16 residues. The study enrolled healthy HIV-negative adults without recent acute infections or vaccinations as donors. An assay was performed, and its level was deep. Assay: immunoSEQ multiplex PCR; the TCRdb copy retains only in-frame clones and omits some. The sample carries about 1 million clones, roughly 70% recorded once. Study observations and caveats: Blood alone was sampled, and tissue repertoires likely differ.

This chain connects TRBV5-8 to TRBJ1-1, with D perhaps TRBD1 (6 bases). The TCR sequence derives from a man aged 18 to 29 in good health. Sequencing was performed on memory CD4+ T cells sorted from blood. As for subset: CD45RA-negative fraction. The DNA of the CDR3 is TGTGCCAGCAGCTTGAGTTTTATAACAGGGCGGACTGAAGCTTTCTTT. This sequence encodes CASSLSFITGRTEAFF.